What follows are 7 T cell receptor beta chains derived from one specimen sequenced in a study of brain T cells in children with intractable seizures. Time point described: blood from clinic visit 5 months post-surgery; TSC patient then seizure free. Clones were sequenced by immunoSEQ multiplex PCR, and TCRdb holds only the in-frame ones, with some missing. The sample records approximately 330,000 clones, approximately 93% being singletons. The sequenced sample was peripheral blood, obtained roughly 5 months after surgery. The origin of the receptors is a boy younger than two with tuberous sclerosis and intractable seizures.

V gene TRBV2 combines with J gene TRBJ1-4; 9 bases map to TRBD1. The CDR3 has 15 residues. Germline V gene data show CDR1 as SNHLY and CDR2 as FYNNEI. Losses at the gene ends were 5 bases for V and 8 bases for J; bases not matched to a gene: 9. CDR3 nucleotides: TGTGCCAGCAGTATTCCGGGACAGGGAGGGGAAAAACTGTTTTTT. This translates into CASSIPGQGGEKLFF.

The chain couples TRBV14 to TRBJ2-7; D unresolved. V was pared by 2 bases and J by 0 bases, with 11 bases between. The CDR3 runs 15 residues. Germline CDR1 SGHDN, CDR2 FVKESK. CDR3 region: CASSQFERSSYEQYF. The CDR3 DNA is TGTGCCAGCAGCCAATTCGAGAGGAGCTCCTACGAGCAGTACTTC.

The rearrangement links TRBV11-3 to TRBJ1-2, with 7 bases aligning to TRBD1. In germline, CDR1 is SGHNT, CDR2 YENEEA. J lost 1 base, V lost 5 bases, and 10 bases had no gene match. The CDR3 is 16 residues long. The CDR3 DNA sequence: TGTGCCAGCAGCCCCTTCCTCGCAGGGGGTAACTATGGCTACACCTTC. Amino acid sequence: CASSPFLAGGNYGYTF.

V and J are TRBV11-3 and TRBJ1-1; D gene uncertain. The germline V gene encodes CDR1 SGHNT and CDR2 YENEEA. V lost 3 bases and J lost 0, with 5 bases in between. There are 13 residues in the CDR3. CDR3 region: CASSFSVNTEAFF. CDR3 in DNA: TGTGCCAGCAGCTTCTCAGTGAACACTGAAGCTTTCTTT.

The sample holds one count of this clone. This chain uses TRBV11-3 with TRBJ2-5, with 10 bases fitting TRBD2. Germline V lookup: CDR1 SGHNT, CDR2 YENEEA. CDR3 length equals 14 residues. V shed 3 bases and J 4 bases; nucleotides not matched to a gene: 2. This CDR3 reads CASSFSGRIETQYF. The CDR3 DNA reads TGTGCCAGCAGCTTTAGCGGGAGGATAGAGACCCAGTACTTC.

The chain joins TRBV30 to TRBJ2-7; maybe TRBD2 (6 bases). Germline loops: CDR1 GTSNPN, CDR2 SVGIG (reference sequence). V lost 6 bases and J 2 bases, leaving 11 bases between the germline ends. This CDR3 has 12 amino acids. The CDR3 is CACGGRTYEQYF. CDR3 sequence (DNA): TGTGCCTGTGGGGGGAGGACCTACGAGCAGTACTTC.

The chain carries TRBV7-9 and TRBJ1-4; TRBD1 is a possible D gene (5 bases). The CDR3 consists of 14 residues. The V and J ends lost 3 bases and 7 bases respectively, with 12 bases between them. Germline CDR1 SEHNR, CDR2 FQNEAQ (reference sequence). This chain's CDR3 is CASSFGGTLEKLFF. The CDR3 coding sequence is TGTGCCAGCAGCTTCGGGGGGACTCTTGAAAAACTGTTTTTT.